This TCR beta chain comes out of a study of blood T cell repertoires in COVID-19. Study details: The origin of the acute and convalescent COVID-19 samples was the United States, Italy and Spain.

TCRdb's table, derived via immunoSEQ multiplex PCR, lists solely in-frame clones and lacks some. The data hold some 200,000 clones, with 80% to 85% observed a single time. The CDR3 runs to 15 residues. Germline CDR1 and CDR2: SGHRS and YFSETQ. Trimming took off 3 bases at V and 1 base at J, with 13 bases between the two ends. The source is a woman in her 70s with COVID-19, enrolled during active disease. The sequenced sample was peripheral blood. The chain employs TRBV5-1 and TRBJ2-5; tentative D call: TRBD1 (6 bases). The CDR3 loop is CASSWQGNAQETQYF. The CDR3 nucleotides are TGCGCCAGCAGCTGGCAGGGGAACGCCCAAGAGACCCAGTACTTC.